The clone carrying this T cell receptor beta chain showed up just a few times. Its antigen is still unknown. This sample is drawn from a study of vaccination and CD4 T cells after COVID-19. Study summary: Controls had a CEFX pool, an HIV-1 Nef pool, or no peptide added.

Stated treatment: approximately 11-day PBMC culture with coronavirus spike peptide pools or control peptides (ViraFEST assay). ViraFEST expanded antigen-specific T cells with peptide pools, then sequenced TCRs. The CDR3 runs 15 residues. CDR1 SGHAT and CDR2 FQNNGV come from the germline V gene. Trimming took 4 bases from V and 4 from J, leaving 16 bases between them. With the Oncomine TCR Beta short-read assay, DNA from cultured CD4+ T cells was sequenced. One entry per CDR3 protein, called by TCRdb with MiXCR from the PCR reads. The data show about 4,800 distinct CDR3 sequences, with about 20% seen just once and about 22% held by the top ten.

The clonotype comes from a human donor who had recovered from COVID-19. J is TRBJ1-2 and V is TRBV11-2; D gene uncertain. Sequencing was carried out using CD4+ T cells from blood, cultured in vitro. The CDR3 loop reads CASSSYLRVSYGYTF. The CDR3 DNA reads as TGTGCCAGCAGCTCGTATCTCCGGGTCTCCTATGGCTACACCTTC.